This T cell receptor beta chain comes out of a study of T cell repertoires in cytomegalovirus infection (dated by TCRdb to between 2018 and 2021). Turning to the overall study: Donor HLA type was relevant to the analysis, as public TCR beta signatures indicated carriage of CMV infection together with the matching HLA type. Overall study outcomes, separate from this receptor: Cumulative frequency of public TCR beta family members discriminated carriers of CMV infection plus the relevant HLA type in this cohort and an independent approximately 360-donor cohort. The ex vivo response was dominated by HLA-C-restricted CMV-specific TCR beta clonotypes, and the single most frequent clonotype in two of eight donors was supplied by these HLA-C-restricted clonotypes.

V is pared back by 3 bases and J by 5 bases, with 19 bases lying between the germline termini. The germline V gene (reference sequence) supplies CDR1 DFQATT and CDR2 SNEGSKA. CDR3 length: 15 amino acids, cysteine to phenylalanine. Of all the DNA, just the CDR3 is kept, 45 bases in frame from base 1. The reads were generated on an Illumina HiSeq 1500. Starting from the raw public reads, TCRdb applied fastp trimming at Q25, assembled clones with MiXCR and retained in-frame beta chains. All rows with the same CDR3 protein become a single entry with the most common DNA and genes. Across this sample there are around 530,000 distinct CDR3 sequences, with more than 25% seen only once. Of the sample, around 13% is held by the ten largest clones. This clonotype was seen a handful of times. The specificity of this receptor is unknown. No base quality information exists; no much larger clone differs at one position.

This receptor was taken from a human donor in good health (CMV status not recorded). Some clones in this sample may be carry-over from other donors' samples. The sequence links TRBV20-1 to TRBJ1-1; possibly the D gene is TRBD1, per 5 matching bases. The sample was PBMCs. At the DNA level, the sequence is TGCAGTGCTAGGGGGGACCGGTCATGGGGTACTGAAGCTTTCTTT. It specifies CSARGDRSWGTEAFF.